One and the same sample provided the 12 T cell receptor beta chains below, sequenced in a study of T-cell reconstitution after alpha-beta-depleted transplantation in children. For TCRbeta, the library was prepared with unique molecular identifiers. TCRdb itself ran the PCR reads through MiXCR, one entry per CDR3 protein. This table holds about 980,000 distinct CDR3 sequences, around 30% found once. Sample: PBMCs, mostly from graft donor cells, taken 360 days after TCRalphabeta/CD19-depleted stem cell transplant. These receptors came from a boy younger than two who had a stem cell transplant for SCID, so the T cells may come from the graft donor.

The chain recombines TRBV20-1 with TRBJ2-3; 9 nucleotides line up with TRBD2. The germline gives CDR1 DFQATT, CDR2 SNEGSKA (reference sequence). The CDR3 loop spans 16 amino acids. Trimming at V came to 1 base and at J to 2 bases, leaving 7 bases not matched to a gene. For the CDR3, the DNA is TGCAGTGCTAGAGTTACAGCGGGGGGTCCCACAGATACGCAGTATTTT. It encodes CSARVTAGGPTDTQYF.

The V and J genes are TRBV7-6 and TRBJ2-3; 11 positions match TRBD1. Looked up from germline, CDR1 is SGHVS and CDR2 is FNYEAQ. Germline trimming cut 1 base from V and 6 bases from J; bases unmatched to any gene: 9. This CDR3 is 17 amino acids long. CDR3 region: CASSLEVWTGGMDTQYF. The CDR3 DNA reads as TGTGCCAGCAGCTTAGAAGTCTGGACAGGGGGCATGGATACGCAGTATTTT. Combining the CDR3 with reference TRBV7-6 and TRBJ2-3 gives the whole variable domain GAGVSQSPRYKVTKRGQDVALRCDPISGHVSLYWYRQALGQGPEFLTYFNYEAQQDKSGLPNDRFSAERPEGSISTLTIQRTEQRDSAMYRCASSLEVWTGGMDTQYFGPGTRLTVL.

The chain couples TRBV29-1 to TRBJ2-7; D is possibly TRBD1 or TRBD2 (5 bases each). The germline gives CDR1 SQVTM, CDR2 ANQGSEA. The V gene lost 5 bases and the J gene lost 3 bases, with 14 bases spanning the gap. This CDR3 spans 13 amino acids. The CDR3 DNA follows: TGCAGCGTTTTAAGAGGGGACCTCTACGAGCAGTACTTC. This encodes CSVLRGDLYEQYF.

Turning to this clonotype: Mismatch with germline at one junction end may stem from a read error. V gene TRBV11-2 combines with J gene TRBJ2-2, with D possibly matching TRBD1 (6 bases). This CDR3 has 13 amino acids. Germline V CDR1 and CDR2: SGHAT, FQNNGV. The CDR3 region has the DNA TGTGCCAGCAGCTTAGATAATTGGCAGGGGCGGATTTTT. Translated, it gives CASSLDNWQGRIF. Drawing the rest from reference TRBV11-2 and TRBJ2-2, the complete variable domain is EAGVAQSPRYKIIEKRQSVAFWCNPISGHATLYWYQQILGQGPKLLIQFQNNGVVDDSQLPKDRFSAERLKGVDSTLKIQPAKLEDSAVYLCASSLDNWQGRIFGEGSRLTVL.

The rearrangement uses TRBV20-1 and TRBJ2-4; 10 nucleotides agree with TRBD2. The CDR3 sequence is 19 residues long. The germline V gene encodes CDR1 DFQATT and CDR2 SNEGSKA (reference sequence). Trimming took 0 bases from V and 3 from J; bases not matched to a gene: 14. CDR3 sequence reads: CSAREPAGGLLGLKNIQYF. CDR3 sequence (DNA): TGCAGTGCTAGAGAACCAGCGGGGGGGCTCCTTGGTCTCAAAAACATTCAGTACTTC.

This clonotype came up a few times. The chain's CDR3 is CASSLGGSTSAYGYTF. In DNA form, the CDR3 reads TGTGCCAGCAGCTTGGGGGGATCGACGAGTGCCTATGGCTACACCTTC. V gene TRBV12-3 or TRBV12-4 combines with J gene TRBJ1-2; weak D call: TRBD1 (5 bases). The ends were cut back, 6 bases at V and 4 bases at J, with 21 bases in the middle. The CDR3 extends over 16 amino acids.

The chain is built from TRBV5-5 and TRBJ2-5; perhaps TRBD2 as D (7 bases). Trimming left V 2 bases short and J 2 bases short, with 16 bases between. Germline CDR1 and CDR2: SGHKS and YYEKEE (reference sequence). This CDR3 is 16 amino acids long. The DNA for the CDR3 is TGTGCCAGCAGCTTCGGGGGAAGGGGGGGGCAAGAGACCCAGTACTTC. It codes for CASSFGGRGGQETQYF.

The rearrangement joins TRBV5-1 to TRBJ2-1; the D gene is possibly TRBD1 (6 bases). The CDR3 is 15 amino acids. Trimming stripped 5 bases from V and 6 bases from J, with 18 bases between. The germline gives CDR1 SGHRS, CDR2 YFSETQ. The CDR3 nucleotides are TGCGCCAGCAGTGCATTCGAGGGGGTGGGCAATGAGCAGTTCTTC. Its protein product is CASSAFEGVGNEQFF.

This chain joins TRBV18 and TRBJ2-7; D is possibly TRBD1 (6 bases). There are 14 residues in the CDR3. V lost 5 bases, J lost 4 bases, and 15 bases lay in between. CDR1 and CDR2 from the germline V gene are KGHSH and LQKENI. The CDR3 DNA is TGTGCCAGCTCAAGGGACATTCGGCCATACGAGCAGTACTTC. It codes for CASSRDIRPYEQYF.

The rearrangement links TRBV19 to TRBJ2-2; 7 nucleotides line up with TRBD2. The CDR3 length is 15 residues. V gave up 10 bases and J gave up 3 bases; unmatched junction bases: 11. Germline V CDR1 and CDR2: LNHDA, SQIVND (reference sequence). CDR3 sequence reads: CATRRGDRDTGELFF. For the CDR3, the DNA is TGTGCCACACGTCGGGGGGACCGGGACACCGGGGAGCTGTTTTTT.

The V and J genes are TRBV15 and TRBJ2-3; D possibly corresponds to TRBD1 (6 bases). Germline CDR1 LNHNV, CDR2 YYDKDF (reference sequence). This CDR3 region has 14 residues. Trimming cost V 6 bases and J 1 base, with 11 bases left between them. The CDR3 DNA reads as TGTGCCACCAGGGGGGCAGGGCGCACAGATACGCAGTATTTT. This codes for CATRGAGRTDTQYF.

In DNA, the CDR3 is TGTGCCAGCAGCTCGACTAGCGTACCCAACAATGAGCAGTTCTTC. As protein: CASSSTSVPNNEQFF. This chain connects TRBV7-7 to TRBJ2-1; 8 bases are shared with TRBD2. The CDR3 is 15 residues long. CDR1 and CDR2 from the germline V gene are SSHAT and FNYEAQ (reference sequence). J was trimmed by 5 bases and V by 4 bases; bases with no gene match: 7.